The next 9 T cell receptor beta chains were all read from a single sample in a study of technical replicates of blood from a handful of donors. Profiled with immunoSEQ multiplex PCR; TCRdb holds only in-frame clones, not every one. The sample yields over 70,000 clones, approximately 96% seen once. Sequences were obtained from T cells isolated from PBMCs. The origin of the receptors is a human donor in good health.

The chain joins TRBV7-6 to TRBJ1-1; perhaps TRBD1 as D (5 bases). This CDR3 spans 15 amino acids. The ends were cut back, 1 base at V and 7 bases at J, with 16 bases in the middle. Germline V gene lookup returns CDR1 SGHVS and CDR2 FNYEAQ. The CDR3 sequence: CASSLGEADSDEAFF. The CDR3 DNA is TGTGCCAGCAGCTTAGGGGAGGCTGACAGCGATGAAGCTTTCTTT.

The chain couples TRBV29-1 to TRBJ1-4, with 8 bases matching TRBD1. Germline V gene sequence: CDR1 SQVTM, CDR2 ANQGSEA. After removal of 4 bases from V and 7 bases from J, the junction contained 5 bases not matched to a gene. This CDR3 region has 13 residues. The CDR3 region has the DNA TGCAGCGTTGTTCGGACAGGGAGTGAAAAACTGTTTTTT. This sequence encodes CSVVRTGSEKLFF.

V usage is TRBV27 and J usage is TRBJ1-6; 7 bases line up with TRBD1. This CDR3 has 16 residues. Trimming cost V 4 bases and J 9 bases; bases outside gene matches: 12. Germline CDR1 is MNHEY and CDR2 is SMNVEV (reference sequence). CDR3 protein: CASSSLATGFGSPLHF. The DNA for the CDR3 is TGTGCCAGCAGTTCTTTAGCGACAGGGTTCGGTTCACCCCTCCACTTT.

J is TRBJ2-7 and V is TRBV19, with 8 bases fitting TRBD1. The CDR3 length is 16 residues. V gave up 4 bases and J gave up 5 bases; unmatched junction bases: 13. Germline lookup yields CDR1 LNHDA and CDR2 SQIVND (reference sequence). The CDR3 protein is CASSTFFGQGSHEQYF. The CDR3 DNA reads as TGTGCCAGTAGTACCTTTTTTGGACAGGGATCCCACGAGCAGTACTTC. The complete variable domain, with remaining parts taken from reference TRBV19 and TRBJ2-7, reads DGGITQSPKYLFRKEGQNVTLSCEQNLNHDAMYWYRQDPGQGLRLIYYSQIVNDFQKGDIAEGYSVSREKKESFPLTVTSAQKNPTAFYLCASSTFFGQGSHEQYFGPGTRLTVT.

The chain carries TRBV19 and TRBJ1-5; D not resolved. Trimming cost V 5 bases and J 5 bases, with 10 bases left between them. The CDR3 spans 13 residues. The germline V gene encodes CDR1 LNHDA and CDR2 SQIVND (reference sequence). DNA of the CDR3: TGTGCCAGTAGTTTGGAGGGCCATCAGCCCCAGCATTTT. Amino acids: CASSLEGHQPQHF.

This chain connects TRBV28 to TRBJ2-5; 8 nucleotides match TRBD2. V shed 6 bases and J 5 bases; nucleotides not matched to a gene: 14. CDR1 and CDR2 from the germline V gene are MDHEN and SYDVKM. This CDR3 has 16 residues. CDR3: CASSRRGSGRVETQYF. CDR3 bases: TGTGCCAGCAGCCGACGTGGGAGCGGGAGAGTGGAGACCCAGTACTTC.

This chain joins TRBV5-1 and TRBJ2-5; D not certain. The CDR3 is 18 residues long. V shed 0 bases and J shed 5 bases, with 23 bases lying between them. Germline V gives CDR1 SGHRS, CDR2 YFSETQ. CDR3 bases: TGCGCCAGCAGCTTGGCCTCCTTAGTCCAGGCCACAAAGGAGACCCAGTACTTC. Its protein product is CASSLASLVQATKETQYF.

V usage is TRBV10-3 and J usage is TRBJ2-7; D unclear. V gave up 2 bases and J gave up 2 bases, with 7 bases separating them. CDR1 is ENHRY, CDR2 SYGVKD, per germline. CDR3 length: 13 residues. The CDR3 nucleotides read TGTGCCATCAGTGAGGAGTCTACCTACGAGCAGTACTTC. Translated: CAISEESTYEQYF.

This clone was seen once. This sequence joins TRBV6-5 and TRBJ2-5; a weak D match, TRBD2 (6 bases). V lost 2 bases, J lost 4 bases, and 11 bases lay in between. Germline V lookup: CDR1 MNHEY, CDR2 SVGAGI. The CDR3 is made up of 14 amino acids. CDR3: CASSYMAGTETQYF. For the CDR3, the DNA is TGTGCCAGCAGTTACATGGCGGGGACAGAGACCCAGTACTTC.